This TCR beta chain stems from a study of human T cells and chemical hapten exposure. Looked up from germline, CDR1 is MGHRA and CDR2 is YSYEKL. The CDR3 extends over 13 amino acids. V lost 1 base, J lost 6 bases, and 7 bases lay in between. TCRdb reprocessed the RACE reads with MiXCR, giving one entry per CDR3 protein. The sample lists approximately 97,000 distinct CDR3 sequences, over 8% occurring once. Time point of the sample: healthy volunteer bleed at 2 weeks. Whole blood that had not been fractionated was the source of extracted total RNA. This clonotype occurred a few times. V and J are TRBV4-1 and TRBJ1-3; D is ambiguous. What was sequenced was whole blood. This receptor was taken from a female donor in good health. Some clones in this sample may be carry-over from other donors' samples. The CDR3 here is CASSQGQSNTIYF. The CDR3 DNA sequence: TGCGCCAGCAGCCAAGGACAATCAAACACCATATATTTT.